These T cell receptor beta chains were read from a single sample in a study of technical replicates of blood from a handful of donors. The repertoire was sequenced with immunoSEQ multiplex PCR; TCRdb's copy has only in-frame clones and lacks some. The data hold 75,000 to 100,000 clones, with over 85% observed a single time. Source material: T cells isolated from PBMCs. The receptors here all came from a human donor in good health. Both conserved end residues are part of each CDR3. The order of the fields is D gene, J gene, clone size, V gene, CDR3 DNA, CDR3 protein. D genes are given only for firm matches. Some rows have no size entry. The others give once, few or many, or a class for an expanded clone.

>.|TRBJ2-1|.|TRBV10-3
TGTGCCATCAGTGAGTCGATCGCGTCTAGCGGCAGGGGAGAGCAGTTCTTC
CAISESIASSGRGEQFF
>.|TRBJ1-2|.|TRBV5-1
TGCGCCAGCAGCTTGCTGAGGGAGCCTAACTATGGCTACACCTTC
CASSLLREPNYGYTF
>.|TRBJ2-7|.|TRBV6-5
TGTGCCAGCAGAGTAGACTCCCTTTCCTACGAGCAGTACTTC
CASRVDSLSYEQYF
>.|TRBJ2-7|.|TRBV7-9
TGTGCCAGCAGTAAAGGGGCCTACGAGCAGTACTTC
CASSKGAYEQYF
>TRBD1|TRBJ2-2|once|TRBV11-2
TGTGCCAGCAGCTTAGGGACAGGGGGCACCGGGGAGCTGTTTTTT
CASSLGTGGTGELFF
>TRBD1|TRBJ1-2|once|TRBV6-6
TGTGCCAGCAGTCAGGGACAGGGAAACTATGGCTACACCTTC
CASSQGQGNYGYTF
>TRBD2|TRBJ2-7|.|TRBV4-1
TGCGCCAGCAGCCAGGGACTAGCGGGGAACTACGAGCAGTACTTC
CASSQGLAGNYEQYF
>.|TRBJ1-1|once|TRBV10-1
TGCGCCAGCAGTGAGTCTTCGGGTTATGCTGAAGCTTTCTTT
CASSESSGYAEAFF
>.|TRBJ2-5|once|TRBV11-2
TGTGCCAGCAGCCACAGTGTGGTCAGGCGGGACGGAGAGACCCAGTACTTC
CASSHSVVRRDGETQYF
>.|TRBJ2-7|.|TRBV28
TGTGCCAGCAGCATCCTTTTTGGGGAGCGAGACGTCGCCGGCGAGCAGTACTTC
CASSILFGERDVAGEQYF
>TRBD2|TRBJ2-5|.|TRBV5-1
TGCGCCAGCAGCTTGGATGGACTAGCGGGATCCCAAGAGACCCAGTACTTC
CASSLDGLAGSQETQYF
>TRBD1|TRBJ1-1|.|TRBV6-5
TGTGCCAGCAGAAGACAGGGAATGAACACTGAAGCTTTCTTT
CASRRQGMNTEAFF
>.|TRBJ1-1|few|TRBV28
TGTGCCACCCCTCCTCGGGTCGGGAACACTGAAGCTTTCTTT
CATPPRVGNTEAFF
>TRBD1|TRBJ1-4|once|TRBV27
TGTGCCAGCGGCGACAGGGACAATGAAAAACTGTTTTTT
CASGDRDNEKLFF
>.|TRBJ1-1|.|TRBV14
TGTGCCAGCAGTCGCGCCTTCGCTGCTGAAGCTTTCTTT
CASSRAFAAEAFF
>.|TRBJ1-2|once|TRBV9
TGTGCCAGCAGCGCGGAATCAGGGTTAGCTAACTATGGCTACACCTTC
CASSAESGLANYGYTF
>TRBD1|TRBJ1-2|.|TRBV6-4
TGTGCCAGCGAGTGCAGGGGGCGCCGGGGCTACACCTTC
CASECRGRRGYTF
>TRBD1|TRBJ2-3|.|TRBV27
TGTGCCAGCAGTTTAAGACAGGGTCCGGATACGCAGTATTTT
CASSLRQGPDTQYF
>.|TRBJ2-1|.|TRBV19
TGTGCCAGTAGTATCCAGACTACACATATCCCTAATGAGCAGTTCTTC
CASSIQTTHIPNEQFF
>.|TRBJ2-2|.|TRBV6-5
TGTGCCAGCGGGGGAGGATACACCGGGGAGCTGTTTTTT
CASGGGYTGELFF
>.|TRBJ1-2|.|TRBV6-5
TGTGCCAGCAGAATCCACGGGCAGGGCTATGGCTACACCTTC
CASRIHGQGYGYTF
>TRBD1|TRBJ2-6|.|TRBV9
TGTGCCAGCAGCGTGCAAAGGGGGCTTGGGGCCAACGTCCTGACTTTC
CASSVQRGLGANVLTF
>.|TRBJ1-2|.|TRBV28
TGTGCCAGCAGTCCGAAGTCGACAGTGCACTATGGCTACACCTTC
CASSPKSTVHYGYTF
>TRBD2|TRBJ2-1|.|TRBV11-2
TGTGCCAGCAGCTTAGGGGAGGGTTGGCAGTTCTTC
CASSLGEGWQFF
>.|TRBJ2-6|.|TRBV29-1
TGCAGCGTTGAGGGCACCGTCTCTGGGGCCAACGTCCTGACTTTC
CSVEGTVSGANVLTF
>TRBD2|TRBJ2-2|.|TRBV10-1
TGCGCCAGCAGTTTAATCTCACTAGCGGGATCGGGCACCGGGGAGCTGTTTTTT
CASSLISLAGSGTGELFF
>.|TRBJ1-1|.|TRBV19
TGTGCCAGTAGTATTGGGGTTGGCCGCGGAGGCACTGAAGCTTTCTTT
CASSIGVGRGGTEAFF
>.|TRBJ2-7|.|TRBV19
TGTGCCAGTAGTAGATCTACGCAAAACTACGAGCAGTACTTC
CASSRSTQNYEQYF
>.|TRBJ2-6|.|TRBV19
TGTGCCAGTATGCGGCGGGGGGCCAACGTCCTGACTTTC
CASMRRGANVLTF
>.|TRBJ2-7|.|TRBV5-1
TGCGCCAGCAGCTTGGTTTCGGGTATGGCCTACGAGCAGTACTTC
CASSLVSGMAYEQYF
>TRBD2|TRBJ2-3|.|TRBV14
TGTGCCAGCAGCCAAACTATAGGAGCGGGAACCACAGATACGCAGTATTTT
CASSQTIGAGTTDTQYF
>.|TRBJ2-2|once|TRBV15
TGTGCCACCAGCAGAGACCTGGGGGGGCAGGTCACCGGGGAGCTGTTTTTT
CATSRDLGGQVTGELFF
>TRBD1|TRBJ1-2|.|TRBV2
TGTGCCAGCAGCTGGACAGGTGGAAGTGGCTACACCTTC
CASSWTGGSGYTF
>TRBD1|TRBJ2-1|.|TRBV29-1
TGCAGCGTATACACCGGGACAGGGCAGGGTGAGCAGTTCTTC
CSVYTGTGQGEQFF
>TRBD2|TRBJ2-1|.|TRBV12-5
TGTGCTAGTGGTTTGGGACTAGCGGGAGGGGGCAATGAGCAGTTCTTC
CASGLGLAGGGNEQFF
>.|TRBJ1-3|.|TRBV7-6
TGTGCCAGCAGCTCAACACAAGCGGGTAGTGGAAACACCATATATTTT
CASSSTQAGSGNTIYF
>.|TRBJ2-7|.|TRBV28
TGTGCCAGCAGTATTCAGGGTAATTACTACGAGCAGTACTTC
CASSIQGNYYEQYF
>TRBD1|TRBJ2-7|.|TRBV10-3
TGTGCCATCAGTGACCCCCTGACAGGGGGGCAGGTCAAGCAGTACTTC
CAISDPLTGGQVKQYF
>.|TRBJ2-7|once|TRBV20-1
TGCAGTGTTACAACCTCCTACGAGCAGTACTTC
CSVTTSYEQYF
>TRBD2|TRBJ2-1|.|TRBV11-2
TGTGCCAGCAGCCCCGGGGGGTCCCCCTACAATGAGCAGTTCTTC
CASSPGGSPYNEQFF
>TRBD1|TRBJ1-3|.|TRBV9
TGTGCCAGCAGCGTAGCAGGGGGTGGAAACACCATATATTTT
CASSVAGGGNTIYF
>.|TRBJ2-7|once|TRBV4-3
TGCGCCAGCAGCCAAGATTTAACATGGTCCTACGAGCAGTACTTC
CASSQDLTWSYEQYF
>.|TRBJ2-7|.|TRBV4-3
TGCGCCAGCAGCCAAGTTCCGGGGGCCTACGAGCAGTACTTC
CASSQVPGAYEQYF
>.|TRBJ2-1|.|TRBV6-6
TGTGCCAGCAGTTACACTCCGACGGGGAATGAGCAGTTCTTC
CASSYTPTGNEQFF